This T cell receptor (beta chain) was recovered during a study of blood T cell repertoires in COVID-19. The CDR3 has 14 residues. The V gene end was trimmed by 5 bases and the J gene end by 7 bases; junction bases not matched to a gene: 8. Germline CDR1 is SGHAT and CDR2 is FQDESV (reference sequence). Only in-frame clones appear in the TCRdb table, and some are missing; sequencing was by immunoSEQ multiplex PCR. The top ten hold around 1.7% of the sample, which has under 250,000 clones, around 86% seen once. What was sequenced was PBMCs or T cells enriched from blood (not recorded which). This receptor was identified in a middle-aged man who had recovered from COVID-19. This chain links TRBV11-1 with TRBJ2-1; 7 bases map to TRBD2. The CDR3, as DNA: TGTGCCAGCAGCCACCTGCTAGCGGAGAATGAGCAGTTCTTC. Translation gives CASSHLLAENEQFF.